The rows below give T cell receptor beta chains drawn from one sample of a study of identical twins. TCRdb independently ran MiXCR on the 5' RACE reads; one entry per CDR3 protein. This table has approximately 530,000 distinct CDR3 sequences, approximately 20% appearing once. The same data also went into a second study, on yellow fever vaccine responses in identical twins.

The sequenced sample was CD4+ T cells sorted from blood. Receptor source: a woman aged 18-29 years in good health. Each CDR3 is given with its conserved first and last residue. The order of the fields is D gene, J gene, V gene, clone size, CDR3 protein, CDR3 DNA. The D gene is left open where the match is weak. Rows may omit the clone size; those that give it use once, few, many or a size class.

>TRBD2|TRBJ2-4|TRBV6-1|-
CAISRGRGDIQYF
TGTGCCATCTCCCGGGGGCGGGGGGACATTCAGTACTTC
>TRBD1|TRBJ2-2|TRBV5-1|-
CASSSSSPGQVPGELFF
TGCGCCAGCAGCTCCTCAAGCCCGGGACAGGTCCCCGGGGAGCTGTTTTTT
>-|TRBJ1-6|TRBV15|many
CATSREQENSPLHF
TGTGCCACCAGCAGAGAACAGGAAAATTCACCCCTCCACTTT
>-|TRBJ1-2|TRBV10-3|-
CAITSTGYGYTF
TGTGCCATCACCTCAACAGGGTACGGCTACACCTTC
>-|TRBJ2-5|TRBV10-3|few
CAIKGHAQETQYF
TGTGCCATCAAGGGACATGCCCAAGAGACCCAGTACTTC
>-|TRBJ2-5|TRBV7-9|-
CASSPASRTTQYF
TGTGCCAGCAGCCCAGCTAGTCGGACTACCCAGTACTTC
>-|TRBJ1-2|TRBV5-6|many
CASSQPGYGYTF
TGTGCCAGCAGCCAACCCGGATATGGCTACACCTTC
>TRBD2|TRBJ2-7|TRBV5-1|few
CASSLGGSSGSYEQYF
TGCGCCAGCAGCTTGGGAGGATCTAGCGGTTCCTACGAGCAGTACTTC
>-|TRBJ2-2|TRBV6-5|few
CASSYSSQGGHGELFF
TGTGCCAGCAGTTACTCGAGCCAAGGGGGTCATGGGGAGCTGTTTTTT
>TRBD2|TRBJ2-3|TRBV2|-
CASTQTSGITDTQYF
TGTGCCAGCACCCAGACTAGCGGGATTACAGATACGCAGTATTTT
>TRBD2|TRBJ2-1|TRBV12-3/TRBV12-4|few
CASSPSGSKYNEQFF
TGTGCCAGCAGTCCTAGCGGGAGCAAATACAATGAGCAGTTCTTC
>TRBD2|TRBJ2-1|TRBV12-3/TRBV12-4|-
CASSLFPSGSNEQFF
TGTGCCAGCAGTTTATTTCCTAGCGGGAGTAATGAGCAGTTCTTC
>-|TRBJ2-5|TRBV12-3/TRBV12-4|few
CASSRGRGETQYF
TGTGCCAGCAGCCGAGGCAGGGGAGAGACCCAGTACTTC
>-|TRBJ2-1|TRBV7-8|-
CASSPQGLSYNEQFF
TGTGCCAGCAGCCCGCAGGGTCTCTCCTACAATGAGCAGTTCTTC
>-|TRBJ2-5|TRBV2|-
CASLLRLFSGGGETQYF
TGTGCCAGCCTCCTTAGATTATTTAGCGGAGGAGGGGAGACCCAGTACTTC
>-|TRBJ2-7|TRBV10-2|-
CASRSESWAYEQYF
TGCGCCAGCAGGAGTGAGTCTTGGGCCTACGAGCAGTACTTC
>TRBD1|TRBJ2-1|TRBV24-1|-
CATSEPGQGNNNEQFF
TGTGCCACCAGTGAACCCGGACAGGGGAATAACAATGAGCAGTTCTTC
>-|TRBJ2-1|TRBV20-1|few
CSAVDSASSYNEQFF
TGCAGTGCCGTCGACTCGGCGAGCTCCTACAATGAGCAGTTCTTC
>TRBD2|TRBJ2-1|TRBV5-1|few
CASKASGSPLSYNEQFF
TGCGCCAGCAAGGCTAGCGGGAGCCCCCTCTCCTACAATGAGCAGTTCTTC
>-|TRBJ2-4|TRBV13|few
CASSSMILAKNIQYF
TGTGCCAGCAGCTCCATGATTTTAGCCAAAAACATTCAGTACTTC
>-|TRBJ1-1|TRBV3-1|-
CASSQEVTGEAFF
TGTGCCAGCAGCCAAGAAGTAACAGGAGAAGCTTTCTTT
>TRBD1|TRBJ1-2|TRBV10-1|-
CASGDRGYGYTF
TGCGCCAGCGGGGACAGGGGCTATGGCTACACCTTC
>-|TRBJ2-2|TRBV5-1|few
CASSKGHMTNTGELFF
TGCGCCAGCAGCAAAGGACACATGACGAACACCGGGGAGCTGTTTTTT
>-|TRBJ2-6|TRBV10-2|few
CASNGGGGSGANVLTF
TGCGCCAGCAACGGAGGGGGGGGATCTGGGGCCAACGTCCTGACTTTC
>-|TRBJ2-5|TRBV20-1|-
CSARRIQETQYF
TGCAGTGCCCGTAGGATCCAAGAGACCCAGTACTTC
>-|TRBJ1-1|TRBV12-3/TRBV12-4|few
CASSLSRSSTEAFF
TGTGCCAGCAGTTTAAGCAGGAGCTCAACTGAAGCTTTCTTT
>TRBD1|TRBJ1-2|TRBV5-1|-
CASSLTATQGLYGYTF
TGCGCCAGCAGCTTGACTGCAACACAGGGGCTCTATGGCTACACCTTC
>-|TRBJ1-1|TRBV20-1|-
CSARNPGGTEAFF
TGCAGTGCTAGGAATCCGGGAGGCACTGAAGCTTTCTTT
>TRBD2|TRBJ2-5|TRBV7-6|few
CASSFGRAETQYF
TGTGCCAGCAGCTTTGGGAGGGCAGAGACCCAGTACTTC
>TRBD1|TRBJ1-4|TRBV7-6|few
CASSLEKGQGFRKLFF
TGTGCCAGCAGCCTAGAGAAGGGACAGGGGTTTAGAAAACTGTTTTTT
>TRBD2|TRBJ2-7|TRBV7-2|-
CASSRTSGWYEQYF
TGTGCCAGCAGTCGGACTAGCGGGTGGTACGAGCAGTACTTC
>TRBD2|TRBJ2-1|TRBV24-1|few
CATGYEGGSYNEQFF
TGTGCCACCGGCTACGAGGGAGGGTCCTACAATGAGCAGTTCTTC
>TRBD2|TRBJ2-7|TRBV7-6|few
CASSLAGGEILAYEQYF
TGTGCCAGCAGCTTAGCGGGGGGGGAAATTCTAGCCTACGAGCAGTACTTC
>-|TRBJ2-7|TRBV6-5|-
CASSLTQPPYEQYF
TGTGCCAGCAGTTTGACGCAACCCCCTTACGAGCAGTACTTC
>-|TRBJ2-1|TRBV3-1|few
CASSPLLGVEQFF
TGTGCCAGCAGCCCCTTACTTGGGGTTGAGCAGTTCTTC
>-|TRBJ2-7|TRBV20-1|-
CSARDILQAGQSYEQYF
TGCAGTGCTAGAGATATATTACAGGCAGGTCAATCCTACGAGCAGTACTTC
>TRBD2|TRBJ2-3|TRBV29-1|-
CSVERAGGLTDTQYF
TGCAGCGTTGAAAGAGCGGGAGGCCTCACAGATACGCAGTATTTT
>-|TRBJ1-6|TRBV12-3/TRBV12-4|few
CASRSTNSPLHF
TGTGCCAGCAGGTCGACCAATTCACCCCTCCACTTT
>TRBD2|TRBJ2-2|TRBV15|-
CATRGGLAGFGELFF
TGTGCCACCAGAGGGGGACTAGCGGGATTCGGGGAGCTGTTTTTT
>-|TRBJ2-5|TRBV7-7|few
CASTQSLSETQYF
TGTGCCAGCACCCAGAGTTTAAGCGAGACCCAGTACTTC
>-|TRBJ1-1|TRBV28|few
CASRRSGAETEAFF
TGTGCCAGCAGGAGGTCAGGGGCTGAGACTGAAGCTTTCTTT
>-|TRBJ2-1|TRBV24-1|-
CATSDPVWTGYNEQFF
TGTGCCACCAGTGATCCCGTTTGGACGGGTTACAATGAGCAGTTCTTC
>TRBD1|TRBJ2-3|TRBV12-3/TRBV12-4|-
CASGDRVGADTQYF
TGTGCCAGCGGCGACAGGGTCGGTGCAGATACGCAGTATTTT
>-|TRBJ1-5|TRBV15|-
CATSRDLGDQPQHF
TGTGCCACCAGCAGAGACTTGGGTGATCAGCCCCAGCATTTT
>TRBD2|TRBJ2-1|TRBV5-1|-
CASSRLPSGGYNEQFF
TGCGCCAGCAGCCGACTGCCTAGCGGGGGGTACAATGAGCAGTTCTTC
>-|TRBJ2-7|TRBV27|-
CASSSPNSYEQYF
TGTGCCAGCAGTTCCCCAAACTCCTACGAGCAGTACTTC
>-|TRBJ1-2|TRBV18|-
CASSPKEFYGYTF
TGTGCCAGCTCACCAAAAGAGTTCTATGGCTACACCTTC
>TRBD2|TRBJ2-3|TRBV4-1|-
CASRLRTSVPDTQYF
TGCGCCAGCAGACTTAGGACTAGCGTCCCAGATACGCAGTATTTT
>-|TRBJ2-1|TRBV5-1|few
CASSLVGGESYNEQFF
TGCGCCAGCAGCTTGGTTGGGGGCGAATCCTACAATGAGCAGTTCTTC
>TRBD1|TRBJ2-1|TRBV3-1|-
CASSQVQGQADEQFF
TGTGCCAGCAGCCAAGTACAGGGGCAGGCGGATGAGCAGTTCTTC
>-|TRBJ1-5|TRBV21-1|-
CASSKASESIADSNQPQHF
TGTGCCAGCAGCAAAGCATCGGAGTCGATAGCCGATAGCAATCAGCCCCAGCATTTT
>-|TRBJ2-5|TRBV4-1|-
CASSQQQGSRETQYF
TGCGCCAGCAGCCAGCAACAGGGAAGTCGGGAGACCCAGTACTTC
>-|TRBJ2-1|TRBV7-2|-
CASSLVGKLYNEQFF
TGTGCCAGCAGCTTAGTAGGGAAATTATACAATGAGCAGTTCTTC
>-|TRBJ1-1|TRBV10-3|-
CAINEAKGRTEAFF
TGTGCCATCAACGAGGCGAAGGGACGCACTGAAGCTTTCTTT
>-|TRBJ2-2|TRBV28|many
CASIRVRGNTGELFF
TGTGCCAGCATTCGGGTGCGTGGGAACACCGGGGAGCTGTTTTTT
>-|TRBJ2-3|TRBV11-2|-
CASSLAGYLDTQYF
TGTGCCAGCAGCTTAGCGGGCTATTTGGATACGCAGTATTTT
>-|TRBJ2-3|TRBV6-1|-
CASSEWGRRATDTQYF
TGTGCCAGCAGTGAATGGGGACGTCGGGCCACAGATACGCAGTATTTT
>TRBD2|TRBJ2-1|TRBV2|-
CATTSGRGGNEQFF
TGTGCCACTACTAGCGGGAGAGGAGGCAATGAGCAGTTCTTC
>-|TRBJ2-1|TRBV12-3/TRBV12-4|few
CASSSRGGDLNNEQFF
TGTGCCAGCAGTTCTCGGGGCGGTGACCTTAACAATGAGCAGTTCTTC
>TRBD1|TRBJ2-3|TRBV7-3|few
CASSTGQGRTDTQYF
TGTGCCAGCAGCACCGGACAGGGACGCACAGATACGCAGTATTTT